This T cell receptor beta chain emerged from a study of early T cells in non-severe SARS-CoV-2 infection. J was trimmed by 11 bases and V by 0 bases; bases with no gene match: 12. The CDR3 runs to 15 residues. Germline assignment: CDR1 GTSNPN and CDR2 SVGIG (reference sequence). TCRdb re-called the 5' RACE reads through MiXCR, storing one row per CDR3 protein. There are about 35,000 distinct CDR3 sequences in the sample; less than 7% occur only once, and 4.4% lies in the top ten. Ten or more counts support this clonotype. V usage is TRBV30 and J usage is TRBJ2-3; 9 bases line up with TRBD2. The TCR sequence derives from an adult who was a healthcare worker with PCR-confirmed SARS-CoV-2 infection or an uninfected control (not recorded which). The sample was whole blood, taken at baseline. CDR3 amino acids: CAWSVHQREVPMQYF. DNA for the CDR3: TGTGCCTGGAGTGTACACCAGCGGGAGGTACCTATGCAGTATTTT.